This T cell receptor (beta chain) was recorded in a study of radiotherapy plus CTLA-4 blockade in lung cancer. Study in general: Patients showed objective responses in 18% of cases, and disease control was achieved by under 35%.

Note on this clone: Its specificity is not known.

CTLA-4 blockade using ipilimumab, together with focal radiation, was received by patients with chemo-refractory metastatic non-small-cell lung cancer. Sequenced by immunoSEQ multiplex PCR; TCRdb stores in-frame clones only, minus some. The sample lists about 48,000 clones; 86% were seen once. CDR3 length equals 14 residues. With 5 bases removed from V and 4 bases from J, the gap between germline ends came to 12 bases. Germline V gives CDR1 MNHEY, CDR2 SMNVEV (reference sequence). General study findings and limits: In blood, early T cell clone dynamics reportedly predicted response best, together with interferon-beta. Radiotherapy was combined with ipilimumab, and tumor-derived TCR clones then expanded in blood.

This chain connects TRBV27 to TRBJ1-5; tentatively, D is TRBD1 (6 bases). Sequenced material: peripheral blood, taken from a patient treated with radiotherapy plus ipilimumab. The TCR sequence derives from a human donor with non-small cell lung cancer that progressed on radiotherapy plus ipilimumab. Some clones in this sample may be carry-over from other donors' samples. CDR3 protein: CASSNNRVNQPQHF. The DNA of the CDR3 is TGTGCCAGCAGTAATAACAGGGTAAATCAGCCCCAGCATTTT.